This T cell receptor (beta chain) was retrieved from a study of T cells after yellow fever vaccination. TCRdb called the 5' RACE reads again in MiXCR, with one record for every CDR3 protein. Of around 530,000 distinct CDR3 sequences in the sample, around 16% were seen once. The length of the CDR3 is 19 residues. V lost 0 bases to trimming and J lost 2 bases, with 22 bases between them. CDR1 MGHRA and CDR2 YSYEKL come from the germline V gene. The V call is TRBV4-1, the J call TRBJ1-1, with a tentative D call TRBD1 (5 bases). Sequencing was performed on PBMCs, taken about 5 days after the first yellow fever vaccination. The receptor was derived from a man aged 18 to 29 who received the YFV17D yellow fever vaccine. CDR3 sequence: CASSQDQGRAPGPNTEAFF. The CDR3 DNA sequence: TGCGCCAGCAGCCAAGATCAAGGCAGGGCGCCTGGGCCTAACACTGAAGCTTTCTTT.